A selection of T cell receptor beta chains follows, all from one sample in a study of blood T cell repertoires in COVID-19. Only in-frame clones appear in the TCRdb table, and some are missing; sequencing was by immunoSEQ multiplex PCR. The sample has about 260,000 clones; 88% are singletons. Sequencing was performed on peripheral blood. The receptor set was obtained from a woman in her twenties or thirties with COVID-19, enrolled during active disease. Both conserved end residues are part of each CDR3. Fields, in order: J gene, V gene, D gene, clone size, CDR3 DNA, CDR3 protein. D genes are given only for firm matches. Only some rows state a clone size, as once, few, many or a class for expanded clones.

TRBJ1-6,TRBV9,.,.,TGTGCCAGCAGCGGGACTTCGGGATCCTATAATTCACCCCTCCACTTT,CASSGTSGSYNSPLHF
TRBJ1-5,TRBV10-3,TRBD1,few,TGTGCCATCATCCACAGGGGGCCCCAGCATTTT,CAIIHRGPQHF
TRBJ2-7,TRBV6-5,TRBD2,.,TGTGCCAGCAGGTTTAGCGGGAACTACGAGCAGTACTTC,CASRFSGNYEQYF
TRBJ2-7,TRBV5-1,.,once,TGCGCCAGCAGCTTCGGAGGGGCCAGTGCCTACGAGCAGTACTTC,CASSFGGASAYEQYF
TRBJ1-1,TRBV28,.,.,TGTGCCAGCATATTTTCGGCTGAAGCTTTCTTT,CASIFSAEAFF
TRBJ1-3,TRBV28,.,.,TGTGCCAGCAGTTTTCTCCCAGGGGCGGGAAACACCATATATTTT,CASSFLPGAGNTIYF
TRBJ1-2,TRBV20-1,.,.,TGCAGTGCTAGTATCGGGGTTGGGTTGCTTGGCTACACCTTC,CSASIGVGLLGYTF
TRBJ1-1,TRBV7-8,.,.,TGTGCCAGCAGCTTACAGGGAAGGCCGAACACTGAAGCTTTCTTT,CASSLQGRPNTEAFF
TRBJ2-3,TRBV19,.,.,TGTGCCAGTTCGCCGGAGGGAGATACGCAGTATTTT,CASSPEGDTQYF
TRBJ1-6,TRBV18,TRBD1,few,TGTGCCAGCTCACGGACAGGGGACTCGATGTCACCCCTCCACTTT,CASSRTGDSMSPLHF
TRBJ1-2,TRBV28,TRBD1,few,TGTGCCAGCAGTTTATTCGTCCAGGGGGACGGCTACACCTTC,CASSLFVQGDGYTF
TRBJ2-7,TRBV10-2,TRBD1,.,TGCGCCAGCATTAGACCGGGACAGGGGAGGTACGAGCAGTACTTC,CASIRPGQGRYEQYF
TRBJ1-2,TRBV27,TRBD1,once,TGTGCCAGCAGTTTGGCCGGGACAGGGGTGGGCTACACCTTC,CASSLAGTGVGYTF
TRBJ2-7,TRBV10-1,.,.,TGCGCCAGCAGTGACGGAGGGTACGAGCAGTACTTC,CASSDGGYEQYF
TRBJ1-1,TRBV30,TRBD1,few,TGTGCCTCCACTCGGACAGGGGGAGAATGGAACACTGAAGCTTTCTTT,CASTRTGGEWNTEAFF
TRBJ1-5,TRBV7-6,.,few,TGTGCCAGCAGCTTAGACAGGGGCAATCAGCCCCAGCATTTT,CASSLDRGNQPQHF
TRBJ2-7,TRBV19,.,.,TGTGCCAGTAGTATTGGGGACAACTCCTACGAGCAGTACTTC,CASSIGDNSYEQYF
TRBJ2-2,TRBV4-1,TRBD2,.,TGCGCCAGCAGCCAAGACCAAGCGGGGGCAAGGACCGGGGAGCTGTTTTTT,CASSQDQAGARTGELFF
TRBJ2-3,TRBV29-1,.,.,TGCAGCGTTGGCTCCGGAGATACGCAGTATTTT,CSVGSGDTQYF
TRBJ2-2,TRBV6-2/TRBV6-3,.,.,TGTGCCAGCAGCCACGACACGGACACCGGGGAGCTGTTTTTT,CASSHDTDTGELFF
TRBJ2-3,TRBV9,TRBD2,.,TGTGCCAGCAACCGCGGGAGCGGCACAGATACGCAGTATTTT,CASNRGSGTDTQYF
TRBJ2-1,TRBV9,.,.,TGTGCCAGCAGCCCCCGCGGGGTTTCTGTTGGTGAGCAGTTCTTC,CASSPRGVSVGEQFF
TRBJ2-7,TRBV9,.,.,TGTGCCAGCAGCGTAGCATGGGGGGATTTTAACGAGCAGTACTTC,CASSVAWGDFNEQYF
TRBJ1-6,TRBV6-6,TRBD1,.,TGTGCCAGCACCCAGGACAGGCCGGGGAATTCACCCCTCCACTTT,CASTQDRPGNSPLHF
TRBJ2-2,TRBV6-5,.,.,TGTGCCAGCAGTTACTCGCAGGGGTCCGGGGAGCTGTTTTTT,CASSYSQGSGELFF
TRBJ1-3,TRBV30,.,.,TGTGCCTGGAGTCGACAGCCCGGAGCAGGAAACACCATATATTTT,CAWSRQPGAGNTIYF
TRBJ1-1,TRBV29-1,.,.,TGCAGCGTTGCCCCAGGGGCCCTGAACACTGAAGCTTTCTTT,CSVAPGALNTEAFF
TRBJ1-2,TRBV9,.,.,TGTGCCAGCAGCGTCGACACTAGGGGGTATGGCTACACCTTC,CASSVDTRGYGYTF
TRBJ2-1,TRBV10-3,.,.,TGTGCCATCAGTGACCTAGCGAGAAGCTCCTACAATGAGCAGTTCTTC,CAISDLARSSYNEQFF
TRBJ2-3,TRBV3-1/TRBV3-2,TRBD2,.,TGTGCCAGCAGCCAAAGATCGGTTGCGGGAGCGGGCACAGATACGCAGTATTTT,CASSQRSVAGAGTDTQYF
TRBJ2-2,TRBV30,.,.,TGTGCCTGGACCTTTGGGGGGACCGGGGAGCTGTTTTTT,CAWTFGGTGELFF
TRBJ2-7,TRBV28,TRBD1,.,TGTGCCAGCAGTTCCGGGACAGGGGTCTACGAGCAGTACTTC,CASSSGTGVYEQYF